This is a list of T cell receptor beta chains from one sample in a study of T cells after yellow fever vaccination. Via MiXCR, TCRdb re-called the 5' RACE reads, giving one row per CDR3 protein. The table has hundreds of thousands of distinct CDR3 sequences, 13% seen once; the top ten hold more than 12%. Sequencing was performed on PBMCs, taken on the day of the yellow fever booster vaccination. These TCRs come from a man aged 25 to 40 who received the YFV17D yellow fever vaccine. Both conserved end residues are part of each CDR3. The D gene is left open where the match is weak. A row's size may be missing; if present it is once, few, many or a size class.

v_call	clone_size	d_call	j_call	cdr3_aa	cdr3_nt
TRBV11-3	NA	TRBD1	TRBJ2-5	CASSSDRGETQYF	TGTGCCAGCAGCTCCGACAGGGGAGAGACCCAGTACTTC
TRBV5-4	NA	NA	TRBJ2-7	CASSPVVDSYEQYF	TGTGCCAGCAGCCCGGTGGTAGACTCCTACGAGCAGTACTTC
TRBV28	NA	NA	TRBJ1-3	CASSASGRPRDTIYF	TGTGCCAGCAGTGCCTCGGGACGTCCGCGGGACACCATATATTTT
TRBV6-5	NA	TRBD1	TRBJ1-1	CASSYSRQGGTEAFF	TGTGCCAGCAGTTACTCGAGGCAGGGGGGGACTGAAGCTTTCTTT
TRBV15	NA	NA	TRBJ2-7	CATSPRESSYEQYF	TGTGCCACCAGCCCTAGGGAAAGCTCCTACGAGCAGTACTTC
TRBV6-6	few	NA	TRBJ2-5	CASSYVKKETQYF	TGTGCCAGCAGTTACGTGAAGAAAGAGACCCAGTACTTC
TRBV20-1	few	TRBD2	TRBJ2-1	CSAPEGLAGYNEQFF	TGCAGTGCTCCGGAGGGACTAGCGGGATACAATGAGCAGTTCTTC
TRBV7-9	many	NA	TRBJ1-2	CASTPPQSYGYTF	TGTGCCAGCACCCCCCCCCAATCCTATGGCTACACCTTC
TRBV20-1	NA	NA	TRBJ1-4	CSALVGSNQKLFF	TGCAGTGCTTTAGTTGGATCTAATCAAAAACTGTTTTTT
TRBV18	few	NA	TRBJ2-6	CASSERAAGANVLTF	TGTGCCAGCTCAGAGAGGGCGGCCGGGGCCAACGTCCTGACTTTC
TRBV20-1	few	TRBD1	TRBJ1-1	CSAALGGSTEAFF	TGCAGTGCTGCTTTAGGGGGCAGTACTGAAGCTTTCTTT
TRBV20-1	few	TRBD2	TRBJ2-7	CSARGRSEREGREQYF	TGCAGTGCTAGGGGGCGGAGTGAGCGGGAGGGCCGTGAGCAGTACTTC
TRBV6-5	few	NA	TRBJ1-1	CASSITPGGSGIAEAFF	TGTGCCAGCAGTATTACTCCCGGGGGATCAGGTATCGCTGAAGCTTTCTTT
TRBV7-2	NA	NA	TRBJ2-7	CASSLDFSYEQYF	TGTGCCAGCAGCTTGGACTTCTCCTACGAGCAGTACTTC
TRBV5-1	NA	NA	TRBJ2-7	CASSLENSGYNEQYF	TGCGCCAGCAGCTTGGAGAATAGCGGTTACAACGAGCAGTACTTC
TRBV7-9	few	TRBD1	TRBJ2-5	CASSLGQAGTQETQYF	TGTGCCAGCAGCCTGGGACAGGCTGGAACACAAGAGACCCAGTACTTC
TRBV20-1	NA	TRBD1	TRBJ1-4	CSASKGQSLKVFF	TGCAGTGCTTCTAAGGGACAGTCTCTTAAGGTGTTTTTT
TRBV20-1	few	NA	TRBJ1-1	CSARRGYRGMNTEAFF	TGCAGTGCCAGACGGGGATACAGAGGGATGAACACTGAAGCTTTCTTT
TRBV7-2	few	NA	TRBJ2-7	CASSSAGYEQYF	TGTGCCAGCAGCTCTGCGGGTTACGAGCAGTACTTC
TRBV5-5	few	TRBD1	TRBJ2-2	CASSPDRGWTGELFF	TGTGCCAGCAGCCCAGACAGGGGTTGGACCGGGGAGCTGTTTTTT
TRBV29-1	NA	TRBD2	TRBJ2-3	CSVGGTSAISSYTDTQYF	TGCAGCGTTGGGGGGACTAGCGCGATCTCGTCCTACACAGATACGCAGTATTTT
TRBV20-1	many	TRBD1	TRBJ2-7	CSASMTGFEQYF	TGCAGTGCATCCATGACAGGGTTCGAGCAGTACTTC
TRBV7-9	few	NA	TRBJ2-2	CASSHGLTGELFF	TGTGCCAGCAGCCACGGACTCACCGGGGAGCTGTTTTTT
TRBV6-2/TRBV6-3	few	NA	TRBJ2-6	CASTSSGANVLTF	TGTGCCAGCACAAGCTCTGGGGCCAACGTCCTGACTTTC
TRBV5-6	few	TRBD1	TRBJ1-5	CASSRLTGGSSQPQHF	TGTGCCAGCAGCAGACTGACAGGGGGCTCTTCTCAGCCCCAGCATTTT
TRBV9	few	TRBD1	TRBJ2-3	CASSVSGTGGTDTQYF	TGTGCCAGCAGCGTATCCGGGACAGGGGGTACAGATACGCAGTATTTT
TRBV5-4	few	NA	TRBJ2-7	CASSSTQAYEQYF	TGTGCCAGCAGCTCCACGCAGGCCTACGAGCAGTACTTC
TRBV20-1	NA	NA	TRBJ2-4	CSARDFSSQNIQYF	TGCAGTGCTCGGGACTTTTCATCTCAAAACATTCAGTACTTC